The next 22 T cell receptor beta chains were all read from a single sample in a study of T cell responses to AZD1222 COVID-19 vaccine. Profiled with immunoSEQ multiplex PCR; TCRdb holds only in-frame clones, not every one. The sample holds more than 40,000 clones; 90% are singletons and the top ten take over 35%. This specimen consisted of peripheral blood, obtained 28 days after the second AZD1222 dose. The source of these receptors is an adult who received the AZD1222 COVID-19 vaccine.

The chain combines TRBV6-6 with TRBJ1-5; D perhaps matches TRBD1 (5 bases). Per germline, CDR1 MNHNY and CDR2 SVGAGI (reference sequence). The CDR3 sequence is 12 residues long. The V end was cut by 8 bases, the J end by 7 bases, with 12 bases between. The CDR3 spells CASGQGNQPQHF. The CDR3 DNA reads TGTGCCAGCGGGCAGGGTAACCAGCCCCAGCATTTT.

The chain recombines TRBV5-4 with TRBJ2-6; D is perhaps TRBD1 (6 bases). V was shortened by 1 base and J by 4 bases, with 15 bases between the two germline ends. The CDR3 contains 17 residues. Germline CDR1 and CDR2: SGHNT and YYREEE (reference sequence). CDR3 bases: TGTGCCAGCAGCTTGCAGGGGTCGGGTGCAGGGGCCAACGTCCTGACTTTC. Protein: CASSLQGSGAGANVLTF. Filled out from reference TRBV5-4 and TRBJ2-6, the complete variable domain reads ETGVTQSPTHLIKTRGQQVTLRCSSQSGHNTVSWYQQALGQGPQFIFQYYREEENGRGNFPPRFSGLQFPNYSSELNVNALELDDSALYLCASSLQGSGAGANVLTFGAGSRLTVL.

This rearrangement joins TRBV12-1 to TRBJ1-1; the D call of TRBD1 is as the table states it, not checked on the DNA. TRBV12-1 has pseudogene status. The CDR3 has 18 amino acids. The CDR3 reads CASSKAPATGRMGTEAFF. Written as DNA, the CDR3 is TGTGCCAGCAGCAAAGCACCAGCGACAGGGAGAATGGGCACTGAAGCTTTCTTT.

The chain carries TRBV2 and TRBJ1-4; D is undetermined. CDR1 SNHLY and CDR2 FYNNEI come from the germline V gene. The CDR3 is made up of 17 amino acids. Trimming removed 5 bases from V and 0 bases from J, with 16 bases in between. CDR3 sequence: CASSIEYGEATNEKLFF. The CDR3 DNA sequence: TGTGCCAGCAGTATCGAATACGGGGAGGCAACTAATGAAAAACTGTTTTTT.

The rearrangement uses TRBV7-2 and TRBJ1-5; D gene ambiguous. This CDR3 has 17 residues. V was trimmed by 3 bases and J by 0 bases, leaving 15 bases between them. The germline V gene encodes CDR1 SGHTA and CDR2 FQGNSA. In DNA form, the CDR3 reads TGTGCCAGCAGCTTGTACTGGGCCGCCAATAGCAATCAGCCCCAGCATTTT. This translates into CASSLYWAANSNQPQHF.

The chain is built from TRBV11-2 and TRBJ2-1; TRBD1 matches 7 bases. CDR1 and CDR2 from the germline V gene are SGHAT and FQNNGV. J gave up 7 bases and V 5 bases, and 11 bases lay outside the gene matches. The CDR3 has 15 amino acids. CDR3 residues: CASSPRRTGSNEQFF. The CDR3 coding sequence is TGTGCCAGCAGCCCTCGGAGGACAGGCTCAAATGAGCAGTTCTTC.

The chain is built from TRBV29-1 and TRBJ1-2; 8 positions agree with TRBD1. The CDR3 sequence is 14 residues long. The germline V gene encodes CDR1 SQVTM and CDR2 ANQGSEA. The J segment lost 7 bases and the V segment lost 2 bases, leaving 9 bases of the junction unmatched. The CDR3 sequence: CSVEPDRASGGYTF. The CDR3 DNA reads as TGCAGCGTTGAACCGGACAGGGCGAGTGGTGGCTACACCTTC.

This chain joins TRBV30 and TRBJ1-2, with no clear D. Trimming removed 1 base at V and 2 bases at J, with 11 bases between. From germline, CDR1 is GTSNPN and CDR2 SVGIG (reference sequence). The CDR3 extends over 14 amino acids. The CDR3 nucleotides are TGTGCCTGGAGTGCGGCAGCGAAGAACTATGGCTACACCTTC. Protein product: CAWSAAAKNYGYTF.

This clone occurred once. In DNA, the CDR3 is TGTGCCAGCAAGTTACTAGCGGGGGCGACAGATACGCAGTATTTT. Amino acids: CASKLLAGATDTQYF. The gene calls are TRBV11-2 and TRBJ2-3; 11 positions agree with TRBD2. The V and J ends lost 7 bases and 3 bases, in that order; junction bases with no gene match: 6. The CDR3 runs to 15 residues. The germline V gene has CDR1 SGHAT and CDR2 FQNNGV.

CDR3 residues: CASRARTVSNQPQHF. The CDR3 nucleotides read TGTGCCAGCAGAGCCAGGACAGTTAGCAATCAGCCCCAGCATTTT. V and J are TRBV2 and TRBJ1-5; D possibly corresponds to TRBD1 (6 bases). CDR3 size: 15 residues. Germline CDR1 is SNHLY and CDR2 is FYNNEI. V dropped 6 bases and J dropped 0 bases, with 12 bases sitting between them.

This clone showed up just once. The chain uses TRBV14 and TRBJ2-5; the D is unclear. The CDR3 length is 11 residues. Germline CDR1 is SGHDN and CDR2 is FVKESK. V lost 0 bases and J 5 bases, leaving 1 base between the germline ends. CDR3 nucleotide sequence: TGTGCCAGCAGCCAAGAGGAGACCCAGTACTTC. As protein: CASSQEETQYF.

The chain has TRBV19 and TRBJ1-2; no definite D call. Germline V lookup: CDR1 LNHDA, CDR2 SQIVND (reference sequence). The CDR3 totals 14 residues. Trimming cost V 0 bases and J 4 bases, with 9 bases left between them. Written as DNA, the CDR3 is TGTGCCAGTAGTATAGATGGCAGGCCCTATGGCTACACCTTC. Residues: CASSIDGRPYGYTF.

The chain recombines TRBV21-1 with TRBJ1-4. TRBV21-1 is designated a pseudogene. The CDR3 extends over 17 amino acids. The CDR3 sequence is CASSKGRGNTTNEKLFF. Written as DNA, the CDR3 is TGTGCCAGCAGCAAAGGTCGGGGGAATACAACTAATGAAAAACTGTTTTTT.

This clone appeared a few times. The chain uses TRBV20-1 and TRBJ2-2, with 7 bases matching TRBD2. There are 17 residues in the CDR3. Germline lookup yields CDR1 DFQATT and CDR2 SNEGSKA (reference sequence). After removal of 3 bases from V and 0 bases from J, the junction contained 10 bases not matched to a gene. The CDR3 loop reads CSASGAGRASNTGELFF. The CDR3 nucleotides are TGCAGTGCTAGTGGAGCGGGGCGAGCCTCGAACACCGGGGAGCTGTTTTTT.

The chain uses TRBV29-1 and TRBJ1-3; D is undetermined. Germline V lookup: CDR1 SQVTM, CDR2 ANQGSEA. This CDR3 region has 13 residues. Trimming cost V 2 bases and J 0 bases, with 5 bases left between them. CDR3 amino acids: CSVESHSGNTIYF. DNA for the CDR3: TGCAGCGTTGAAAGTCACTCTGGAAACACCATATATTTT.

The chain joins TRBV2 to TRBJ1-6, with TRBD1 identical over 9 bases. Germline V lookup: CDR1 SNHLY, CDR2 FYNNEI. The CDR3 has 15 residues. The ends lost 7 bases at V and 2 bases at J; junction bases unmatched: 3. The CDR3 DNA is TGTGCCAGCATGGGACAGGGCGCCTATAATTCACCCCTCCACTTT. This gives the protein CASMGQGAYNSPLHF.

The chain uses TRBV7-8 and TRBJ1-6; 8 bases match TRBD1. The CDR3 spans 14 residues. Germline V gene sequence: CDR1 SGHVS, CDR2 FQNEAQ. V dropped 5 bases and J dropped 10; count of bases not matched to a gene: 7. CDR3 amino acids: CASSLDRVGSPLHF. Written as DNA, the CDR3 is TGTGCCAGCAGCCTGGACAGGGTTGGCTCACCCCTCCACTTT.

The chain uses TRBV11-3 and TRBJ2-5; a weak D match, TRBD2 (6 bases). This CDR3 has 14 residues. The V gene's germline CDR1 is SGHNT and CDR2 YENEEA. Trimming took off 5 bases at V and 6 bases at J, with 16 bases between the two ends. The CDR3 region has the DNA TGTGCCAGCAGCCCCGGGACTGAGCCCAAGACCCAGTACTTC. As protein: CASSPGTEPKTQYF.

The table lists this clone with a count of one. The chain recombines TRBV5-5 with TRBJ2-3; D gene unclear. The CDR3 is made up of 12 amino acids. Germline-derived CDR1 and CDR2 are SGHKS and YYEKEE (reference sequence). Trimming took 0 bases from V and 8 from J, leaving 7 bases between them. The CDR3 protein is CASSLEVATQYF. As DNA, the CDR3 is TGTGCCAGCAGCTTGGAAGTAGCTACGCAGTATTTT. The complete variable domain, with remaining parts taken from reference TRBV5-5 and TRBJ2-3, reads DAGVTQSPTHLIKTRGQQVTLRCSPISGHKSVSWYQQVLGQGPQFIFQYYEKEERGRGNFPDRFSARQFPNYSSELNVNALLLGDSALYLCASSLEVATQYFGPGTRLTVL.

V usage is TRBV2 and J usage is TRBJ1-1; the D is unclear. This CDR3 has 18 residues. The germline gives CDR1 SNHLY, CDR2 FYNNEI. The V end lost 4 bases, the J end lost 4 bases, and 25 bases lay between the germline ends. CDR3 amino acids: CASSGGPAGIKSSTEAFF. CDR3 bases: TGTGCCAGCAGTGGGGGTCCAGCAGGAATAAAGTCGTCCACTGAAGCTTTCTTT.

The chain combines TRBV24-1 with TRBJ2-5, with 11 nucleotides matching TRBD1. This CDR3 is built from 15 residues. Trimming removed 4 bases from V and 6 bases from J; junction bases left unmatched: 6. The germline gives CDR1 KGHDR, CDR2 SFDVKD. The chain's CDR3 is CATSDPGQGEQTQYF. The CDR3 DNA is TGTGCCACCAGTGACCCGGGACAGGGGGAACAGACCCAGTACTTC.

The chain has TRBV6-5 and TRBJ1-1; the D is unclear. CDR3 size: 13 residues. Germline CDR1 is MNHEY and CDR2 is SVGAGI. V was clipped by 10 bases and J by 1 base, with 13 bases between them. The CDR3 region is CATSRNRNTEAFF. CDR3 nucleotide sequence: TGTGCCACCAGCCGTAATCGGAACACTGAAGCTTTCTTT.